Below, 23 T cell receptor beta chains from the same sample are listed, as sequenced in a study of blood T cells in healthy people across ages. Through a sample-barcoded 5' primer and a J-beta primer mix, a second PCR was run for 7 to 11 cycles. TCRdb redid the calling of the 5' RACE reads with MiXCR, one entry per CDR3 protein. This sample has around 1,000,000 distinct CDR3 sequences, with almost 25% found just once. This sample also belongs to another study, concerning T cells of mothers and their children.

Sample: blood. All receptors come from a girl aged 2-10 years in good health.

The chain has TRBV2 and TRBJ2-4, with a weak D call TRBD1 (5 bases). Germline CDR1 SNHLY, CDR2 FYNNEI. V lost 6 bases to trimming and J lost 1 base, with 16 bases between them. There are 16 residues in the CDR3. The CDR3 spells CASRRGASLAKNIQYF. CDR3 bases: TGTGCCAGCAGAAGGGGTGCTAGTTTGGCCAAAAACATTCAGTACTTC.

The chain has TRBV29-1 and TRBJ2-1; 9 positions match TRBD1. Germline loops: CDR1 SQVTM, CDR2 ANQGSEA. The CDR3 spans 13 residues. The J segment lost 9 bases and the V segment lost 2 bases, leaving 5 bases of the junction unmatched. The CDR3 protein is CSVEHGQGPEQFF. In DNA, the CDR3 is TGCAGCGTTGAACATGGACAGGGGCCTGAGCAGTTCTTC.

This chain links TRBV7-8 with TRBJ2-1, with 10 bases fitting TRBD2. Germline lookup yields CDR1 SGHVS and CDR2 FQNEAQ. The CDR3 covers 15 residues. V lost 6 bases and J lost 5; bases outside the gene matches: 7. Here the CDR3 reads CASRIAGGLHNEQFF. CDR3 bases: TGTGCCAGCAGAATAGCGGGAGGCCTTCACAATGAGCAGTTCTTC.

This clonotype was counted only a few times. The chain recombines TRBV12-3 or TRBV12-4 with TRBJ1-6; D is perhaps TRBD1 (6 bases). V was cut by 5 bases and J by 7 bases, with 12 bases left in between. The CDR3 has 14 amino acids. DNA of the CDR3: TGTGCCAGCAGTGCGGGACAACCAAATTCACCCCTCCACTTT. It codes for CASSAGQPNSPLHF.

The V gene is TRBV3-1, the J gene TRBJ2-7, with 7 bases matching TRBD2. Germline V gene data show CDR1 as LGHDT and CDR2 as YNNKEL (reference sequence). The CDR3 runs to 15 residues. With V trimmed by 5 bases and J by 2 bases, 9 bases remained unmatched. The DNA of the CDR3 is TGTGCCAGCAGCGAGTCGCCTGGACTAGCCTACGAGCAGTACTTC. Protein product: CASSESPGLAYEQYF.

This clonotype showed up just a few times. The chain carries TRBV6-1 and TRBJ2-1, with D maybe TRBD2 (5 bases). The V gene's germline CDR1 is MNHNS and CDR2 SASEGT. V was cut by 6 bases and J by 9 bases, with 15 bases left in between. The CDR3 extends over 13 amino acids. CDR3 sequence reads: CASSRGGVGEQFF. DNA of the CDR3: TGTGCCAGCAGCCGGGGTGGGGTAGGTGAGCAGTTCTTC.

The chain recombines TRBV12-5 with TRBJ1-1; D gene uncertain. CDR1 LGHNT and CDR2 FRNRAP come from the germline V gene. This CDR3 region has 13 residues. V lost 5 bases and J 3 bases, leaving 10 bases between the germline ends. CDR3 sequence reads: CASGNRGDTEAFF. DNA of the CDR3: TGTGCTAGTGGTAACCGGGGTGACACTGAAGCTTTCTTT.

This clonotype was counted only a few times. The V and J genes are TRBV27 and TRBJ2-5, with TRBD2 matching over 9 bases. The closer fit of TRBJ2-1 to the DNA end suggests the J call may be wrong. Per the germline V gene, CDR1 is MNHEY and CDR2 is SMNVEV (reference sequence). The length of the CDR3 is 16 residues. The CDR3 loop is CASSLGVAGVWNEQFF. The CDR3 DNA is TGTGCCAGCAGTTTAGGGGTAGCGGGAGTTTGGAATGAGCAGTTCTTC.

In this sample, this clonotype turned up a few times. DNA for the CDR3: TGTGCCAGCAGTTACGGGACAGACCAAGAGACCCAGTACTTC. This translates into CASSYGTDQETQYF. The V call is TRBV12-3 or TRBV12-4, the J call TRBJ2-5, with 7 bases fitting TRBD1. J was trimmed by 0 bases and V by 4 bases; bases with no gene match: 2. The CDR3 consists of 14 residues.

This clonotype showed up just a few times. The V and J genes are TRBV11-3 and TRBJ2-3, with a possible D match to TRBD2 (7 bases). The CDR3 sequence is 13 residues long. The germline gives CDR1 SGHNT, CDR2 YENEEA. V was trimmed by 10 bases and J by 2 bases, leaving 13 bases between them. This chain's CDR3 is CATRGGVTDTQYF. The CDR3 DNA follows: TGTGCCACCAGAGGGGGGGTCACAGATACGCAGTATTTT.

The chain carries TRBV4-1 and TRBJ1-2; D is perhaps TRBD1 (5 bases). Trimming pared 0 bases from V and 10 bases from J, leaving 9 bases between. The germline gives CDR1 MGHRA, CDR2 YSYEKL. CDR3 length: 12 amino acids. DNA of the CDR3: TGCGCCAGCAGCCAAGATCTGACAGACTACACCTTC. It yields the protein CASSQDLTDYTF.

This chain uses TRBV6-2 or TRBV6-3 with TRBJ2-5; no clear D gene. Matching the DNA end better, TRBJ2-1 makes the J call doubtful. The CDR3 loop spans 13 amino acids. Looked up from germline, CDR1 is MNHEY and CDR2 is SVGEGT. The CDR3 sequence is CASSYPTLDEQFF. The CDR3 DNA reads as TGTGCCAGCAGTTACCCGACTTTGGATGAGCAGTTCTTC.

V gene TRBV12-3 or TRBV12-4 combines with J gene TRBJ2-1; 16 bases are a match to TRBD2. Trimming at V came to 6 bases and at J to 0 bases, leaving 5 bases not matched to a gene. The CDR3 contains 18 residues. This chain's CDR3 is CASSHGTSGGGSYNEQFF. The CDR3 region has the DNA TGTGCCAGCAGCCACGGGACTAGCGGGGGGGGCTCCTACAATGAGCAGTTCTTC.

V and J are TRBV4-2 and TRBJ2-2; 8 nucleotides match TRBD2. This CDR3 contains 16 residues. V was pared by 1 base and J by 6 bases, with 7 bases of the junction left unmatched. Germline assignment: CDR1 LGHNA and CDR2 YNFKEQ. The CDR3 DNA is TGTGCCAGCAGCCAAGGAGCGGGAGATCTACCCGGGGAGCTGTTTTTT. Translation: CASSQGAGDLPGELFF.

This clonotype was recorded a few times. The rearrangement links TRBV29-1 to TRBJ2-3; no definite D call. The CDR3 is 13 residues long. Germline V lookup: CDR1 SQVTM, CDR2 ANQGSEA. The germline V and J ends were trimmed by 6 bases and 6 bases, with 16 bases remaining between them. CDR3 residues: CSVLTAPSDTQYF. CDR3 DNA: TGCAGCGTCCTCACGGCTCCCTCCGATACGCAGTATTTT.

This clonotype was detected only a few times. This CDR3 is CSAARLDRLYEQYF. The CDR3 DNA reads TGCAGTGCTGCCCGACTAGACCGCCTTTACGAGCAGTACTTC. The chain links TRBV20-1 to TRBJ2-7; D may be TRBD2 (6 bases). Germline-derived CDR1 and CDR2 are DFQATT and SNEGSKA (reference sequence). Trimming left V 5 bases short and J 4 bases short, with 18 bases between. There are 14 residues in the CDR3.

The chain has TRBV14 and TRBJ2-2, with D perhaps matching TRBD1 or TRBD2 (5 bases each). Germline-derived CDR1 and CDR2 are SGHDN and FVKESK. This CDR3 contains 15 residues. Trimming pared 4 bases from V and 7 bases from J, leaving 16 bases between. CDR3 region: CASSPRETLVGELFF. The CDR3 coding sequence is TGTGCCAGCAGCCCCAGGGAGACCTTGGTCGGGGAGCTGTTTTTT.

In its sample, this clonotype was seen a few times. This rearrangement joins TRBV29-1 to TRBJ2-1, with TRBD2 matching over 7 bases. Germline CDR1 reads SQVTM; CDR2 reads ANQGSEA. Trimming removed 7 bases from V and 0 bases from J; junction bases left unmatched: 18. This CDR3 contains 18 residues. CDR3 bases: TGCAGCGCCCTGGGGGGGGTTCCCCTAAGGAGCTCCTACAATGAGCAGTTCTTC. This gives the protein CSALGGVPLRSSYNEQFF.

This chain links TRBV9 with TRBJ2-7, with D tentatively TRBD2 (6 bases). Germline V lookup: CDR1 SGDLS, CDR2 YYNGEE. The CDR3 has 14 amino acids. The V end lost 0 bases, the J end lost 6 bases, and 13 bases lay between the germline ends. CDR3 amino acids: CASSVGERGGEQYF. The CDR3 DNA is TGTGCCAGCAGCGTAGGCGAAAGGGGAGGCGAGCAGTACTTC.

The V call is TRBV28, the J call TRBJ2-5; D call uncertain. Near its end, the DNA agrees better with TRBJ2-7, so the J call may be wrong. Germline CDR1 reads MDHEN; CDR2 reads SYDVKM. The CDR3 consists of 16 residues. CDR3 coding DNA: TGTGCCAGCAGTTTAGTAGTTCGGAACGGATTCTACGAGCAGTACTTC. It codes for CASSLVVRNGFYEQYF.

This CDR3 is CASSKVGDCEQYF. DNA of the CDR3: TGTGCCAGCAGCAAAGTGGGAGATTGCGAGCAGTACTTC. The V gene is TRBV21-1, the J gene TRBJ2-7; no check of the table's D call, TRBD2, against the DNA was made. TRBV21-1 is a listed pseudogene. This CDR3 has 13 amino acids.

This clonotype has only a few counts. The chain uses TRBV3-1 and TRBJ1-2; D unclear. Germline V lookup: CDR1 LGHDT, CDR2 YNNKEL (reference sequence). Trimming took 4 bases from V and 8 from J, leaving 23 bases between them. CDR3 size: 16 residues. CDR3 bases: TGTGCCAGCAGCCCCCCCGGAGGAGCGGGAGGCATGGGCTACACCTTC. This sequence encodes CASSPPGGAGGMGYTF.

This clonotype was detected only once. The V and J genes are TRBV7-2 and TRBJ1-2; the D is unclear. The CDR3 has 13 residues. Per the germline V gene, CDR1 is SGHTA and CDR2 is FQGNSA. The ends were cut back, 0 bases at V and 8 bases at J, with 10 bases in the middle. CDR3 sequence reads: CASSLAQTRGYTF. CDR3 coding DNA: TGTGCCAGCAGCTTAGCGCAGACGCGGGGCTACACCTTC. Using reference TRBV7-2 and TRBJ1-2 for the parts outside the CDR3, the full variable domain is GAGVSQSPSNKVTEKGKDVELRCDPISGHTALYWYRQSLGQGLEFLIYFQGNSAPDKSGLPSDRFSAERTGGSVSTLTIQRTQQEDSAVYLCASSLAQTRGYTFGSGTRLTVV.